Listed below are T cell receptor beta chains from one sample, sequenced in a study of T cell repertoires in cytomegalovirus infection. MiXCR, run by TCRdb on the reads, gives a single entry per CDR3 protein. In the table there are around 130,000 distinct CDR3 sequences, roughly a quarter of which are singletons. These receptors have no known antigen. Specimen: PBMCs, sequenced either directly or after in vitro stimulation (not recorded which). These receptors were taken from a human donor in good health (CMV status not recorded). Some clones in this sample may be carry-over from other donors' samples. Each CDR3 is given with its conserved first and last residue. D genes are given only for firm matches. A row's size may be missing; if present it is once, few, many or a size class.

D gene,V gene,J gene,clone size,CDR3 DNA,CDR3 protein
TRBD1,TRBV2,TRBJ2-2,NA,TGTGCCAGCACCAGGGACAGGAACACCGGGGAGCTGTTTTTT,CASTRDRNTGELFF
NA,TRBV18,TRBJ1-6,few,TGTGCCAGCTCACCAACCGACGGCAATTATTCACCCCTCCACTTT,CASSPTDGNYSPLHF
TRBD2,TRBV6-2/TRBV6-3,TRBJ2-7,NA,TGTGCCAGCAGTTACAACCCCCTAGCGGGGACCTACGAGCAGTACTTC,CASSYNPLAGTYEQYF
NA,TRBV10-3,TRBJ2-5,NA,TGTGCCATCAGTTCCGCCAGGACCCAAGAGACCCAGTACTTC,CAISSARTQETQYF
TRBD2,TRBV7-6,TRBJ2-1,NA,TGTGCCAGCAGCGCCCGGGTAGTAGCGGGAGTCAATGAGCAGTTCTTC,CASSARVVAGVNEQFF
NA,TRBV5-4,TRBJ2-1,few,TGTGCCAGCAGCTTGCCTCCTTGGGGGCGGGAAGGCACTGAGCAGTTCTTC,CASSLPPWGREGTEQFF
NA,TRBV6-2/TRBV6-3,TRBJ1-6,many,TGTGCCAGCAGTAAAGAACCGGACTCACCCCTCCACTTT,CASSKEPDSPLHF
NA,TRBV28,TRBJ1-1,many,TGTGCCAGCACCCCCATGTCTCGCAGAGCCGCCGACACTGAAGCTTTCTTT,CASTPMSRRAADTEAFF
NA,TRBV5-4,TRBJ2-3,NA,TGTGCCAGCAGCTTGGCTCTGCTTGATACGCAGTATTTT,CASSLALLDTQYF
TRBD2,TRBV12-3/TRBV12-4,TRBJ2-3,many,TGTGCCAGCAGGCCGGGACTAGCGGTCTCAGATACGCAGTATTTT,CASRPGLAVSDTQYF